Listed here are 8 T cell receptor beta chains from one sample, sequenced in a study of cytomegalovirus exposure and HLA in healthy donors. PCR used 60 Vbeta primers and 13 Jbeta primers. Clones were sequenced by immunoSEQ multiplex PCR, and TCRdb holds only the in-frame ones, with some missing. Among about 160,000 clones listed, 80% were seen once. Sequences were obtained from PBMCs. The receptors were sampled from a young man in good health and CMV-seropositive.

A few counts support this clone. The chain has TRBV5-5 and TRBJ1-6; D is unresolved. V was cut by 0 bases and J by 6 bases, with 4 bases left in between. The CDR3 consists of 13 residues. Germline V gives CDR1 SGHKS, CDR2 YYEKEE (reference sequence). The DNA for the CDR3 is TGTGCCAGCAGCTTGGACACTAATTCACCCCTCCACTTT. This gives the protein CASSLDTNSPLHF.

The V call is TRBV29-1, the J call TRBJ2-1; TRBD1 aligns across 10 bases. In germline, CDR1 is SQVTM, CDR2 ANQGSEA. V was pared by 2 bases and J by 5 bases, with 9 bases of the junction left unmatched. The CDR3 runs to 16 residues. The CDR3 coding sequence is TGCAGCGTTGAATTCCTCGGGACAGGGGAACACAATGAGCAGTTCTTC. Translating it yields CSVEFLGTGEHNEQFF.

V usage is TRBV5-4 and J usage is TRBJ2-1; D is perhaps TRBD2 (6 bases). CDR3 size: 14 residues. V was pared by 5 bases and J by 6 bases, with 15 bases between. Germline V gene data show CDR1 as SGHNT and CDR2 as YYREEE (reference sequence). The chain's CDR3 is CASSFWDFLNEQFF. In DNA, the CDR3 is TGTGCCAGCAGTTTCTGGGACTTCCTCAATGAGCAGTTCTTC. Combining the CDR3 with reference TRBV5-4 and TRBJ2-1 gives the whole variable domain ETGVTQSPTHLIKTRGQQVTLRCSSQSGHNTVSWYQQALGQGPQFIFQYYREEENGRGNFPPRFSGLQFPNYSSELNVNALELDDSALYLCASSFWDFLNEQFFGPGTRLTVL.

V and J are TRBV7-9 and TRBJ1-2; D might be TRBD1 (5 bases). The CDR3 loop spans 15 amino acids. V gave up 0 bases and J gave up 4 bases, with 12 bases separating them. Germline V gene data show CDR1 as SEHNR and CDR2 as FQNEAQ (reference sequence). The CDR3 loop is CASSLADSLFYGYTF. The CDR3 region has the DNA TGTGCCAGCAGCTTAGCAGACAGCCTCTTCTATGGCTACACCTTC. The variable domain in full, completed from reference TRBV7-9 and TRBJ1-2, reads DTGVSQNPRHKITKRGQNVTFRCDPISEHNRLYWYRQTLGQGPEFLTYFQNEAQLEKSRLLSDRFSAERPKGSFSTLEIQRTEQGDSAMYLCASSLADSLFYGYTFGSGTRLTVV.

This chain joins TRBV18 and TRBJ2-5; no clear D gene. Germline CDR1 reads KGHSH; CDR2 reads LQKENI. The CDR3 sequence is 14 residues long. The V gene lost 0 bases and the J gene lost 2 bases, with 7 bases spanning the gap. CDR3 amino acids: CASSPPVAQETQYF. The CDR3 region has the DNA TGTGCCAGCTCACCACCGGTAGCTCAAGAGACCCAGTACTTC.

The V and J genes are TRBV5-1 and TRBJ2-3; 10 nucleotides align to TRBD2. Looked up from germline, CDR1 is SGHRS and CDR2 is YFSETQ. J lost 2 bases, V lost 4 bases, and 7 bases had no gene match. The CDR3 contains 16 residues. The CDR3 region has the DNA TGCGCCAGCAGCCATACTAGCGGGAAGACCACAGATACGCAGTATTTT. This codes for CASSHTSGKTTDTQYF.

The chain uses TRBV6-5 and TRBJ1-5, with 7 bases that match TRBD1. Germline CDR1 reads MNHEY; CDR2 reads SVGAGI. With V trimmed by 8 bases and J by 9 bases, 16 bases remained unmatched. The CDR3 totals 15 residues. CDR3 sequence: CASSTGEQGSAPQHF. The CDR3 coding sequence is TGTGCCAGCTCCACTGGGGAACAGGGGTCAGCGCCCCAGCATTTT.

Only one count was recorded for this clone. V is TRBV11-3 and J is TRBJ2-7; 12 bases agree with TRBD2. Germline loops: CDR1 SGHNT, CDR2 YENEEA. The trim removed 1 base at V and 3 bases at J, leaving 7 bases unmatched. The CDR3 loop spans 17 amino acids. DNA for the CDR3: TGTGCCAGCAGCTTAGTCGGGGGACTAGCGGGTATCTACGAGCAGTACTTC. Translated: CASSLVGGLAGIYEQYF.